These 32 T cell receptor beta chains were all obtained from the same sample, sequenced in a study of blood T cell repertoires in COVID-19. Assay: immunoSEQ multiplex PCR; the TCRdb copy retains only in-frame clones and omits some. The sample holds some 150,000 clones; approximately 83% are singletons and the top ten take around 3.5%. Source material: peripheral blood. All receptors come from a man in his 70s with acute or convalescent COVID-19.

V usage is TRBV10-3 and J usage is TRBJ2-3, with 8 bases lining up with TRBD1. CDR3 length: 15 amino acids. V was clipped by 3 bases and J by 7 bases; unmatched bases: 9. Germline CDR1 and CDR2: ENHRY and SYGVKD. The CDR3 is CAISDDRGGRNTQYF. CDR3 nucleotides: TGTGCCATCAGTGATGACAGGGGTGGTCGTAATACGCAGTATTTT.

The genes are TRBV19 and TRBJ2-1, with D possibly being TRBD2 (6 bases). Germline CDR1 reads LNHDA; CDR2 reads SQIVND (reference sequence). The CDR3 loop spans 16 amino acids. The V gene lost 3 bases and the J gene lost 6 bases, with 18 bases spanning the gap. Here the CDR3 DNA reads TGTGCCAGTAGTATGGGCGGGGCTGGGCTTATCAATGAGCAGTTCTTC. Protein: CASSMGGAGLINEQFF.

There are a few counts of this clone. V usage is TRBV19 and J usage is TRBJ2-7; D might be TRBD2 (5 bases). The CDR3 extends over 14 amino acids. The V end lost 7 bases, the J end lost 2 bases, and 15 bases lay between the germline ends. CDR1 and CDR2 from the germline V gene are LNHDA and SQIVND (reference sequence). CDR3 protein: CASKDAGSTYEQYF. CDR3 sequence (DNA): TGTGCCAGTAAAGACGCGGGCTCCACCTACGAGCAGTACTTC.

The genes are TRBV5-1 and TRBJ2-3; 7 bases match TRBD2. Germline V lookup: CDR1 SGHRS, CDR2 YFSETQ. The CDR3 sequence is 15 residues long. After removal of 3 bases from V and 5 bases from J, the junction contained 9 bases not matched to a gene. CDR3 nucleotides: TGCGCCAGCAGCTGGTGGGACCCTAGCGGAGATACGCAGTATTTT. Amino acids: CASSWWDPSGDTQYF.

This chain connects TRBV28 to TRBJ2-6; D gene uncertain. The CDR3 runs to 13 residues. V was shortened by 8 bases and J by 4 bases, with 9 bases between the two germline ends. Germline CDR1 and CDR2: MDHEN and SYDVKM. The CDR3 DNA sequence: TGTGCCAGCTGCCTGGCCGGGGCCAACGTCCTGACTTTC. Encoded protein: CASCLAGANVLTF.

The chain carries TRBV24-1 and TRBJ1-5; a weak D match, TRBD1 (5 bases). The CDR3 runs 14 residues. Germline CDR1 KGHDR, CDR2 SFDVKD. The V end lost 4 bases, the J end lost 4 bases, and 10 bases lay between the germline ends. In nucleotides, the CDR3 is TGTGCCACCAGTGACGGGGGTCGGAATCAGCCCCAGCATTTT. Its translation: CATSDGGRNQPQHF.

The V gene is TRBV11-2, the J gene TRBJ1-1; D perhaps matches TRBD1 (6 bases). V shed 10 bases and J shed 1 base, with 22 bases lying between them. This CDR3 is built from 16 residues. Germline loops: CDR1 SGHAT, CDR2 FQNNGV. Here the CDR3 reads CATRRWGQGGNTEAFF. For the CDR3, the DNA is TGTGCCACTCGTCGGTGGGGGCAAGGGGGGAACACTGAAGCTTTCTTT.

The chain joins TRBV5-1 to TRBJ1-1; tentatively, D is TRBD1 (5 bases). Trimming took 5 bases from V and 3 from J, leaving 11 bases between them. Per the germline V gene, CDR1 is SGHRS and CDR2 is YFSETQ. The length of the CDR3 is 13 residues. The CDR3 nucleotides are TGCGCCAGCAGTTGGGGGGGTGACACTGAAGCTTTCTTT. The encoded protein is CASSWGGDTEAFF.

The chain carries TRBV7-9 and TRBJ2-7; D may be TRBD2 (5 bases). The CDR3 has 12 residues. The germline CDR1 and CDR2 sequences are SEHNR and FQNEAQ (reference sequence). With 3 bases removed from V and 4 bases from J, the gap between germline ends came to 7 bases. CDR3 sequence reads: CASSFEGYEQYF. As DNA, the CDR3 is TGTGCCAGCAGCTTTGAGGGATACGAGCAGTACTTC.

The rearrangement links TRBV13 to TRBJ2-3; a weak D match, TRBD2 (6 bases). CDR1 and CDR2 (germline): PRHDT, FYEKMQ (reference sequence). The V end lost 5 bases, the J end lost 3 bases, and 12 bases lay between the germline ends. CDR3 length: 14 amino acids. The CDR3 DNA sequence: TGTGCCAGCAGCCCCAGGAGGGATACAGATACGCAGTATTTT. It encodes CASSPRRDTDTQYF.

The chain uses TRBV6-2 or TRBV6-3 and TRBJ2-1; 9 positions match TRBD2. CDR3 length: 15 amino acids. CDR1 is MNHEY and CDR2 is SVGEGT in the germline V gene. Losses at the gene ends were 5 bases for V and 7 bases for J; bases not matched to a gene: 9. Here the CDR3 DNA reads TGTGCCAGCAGTCCCCGAGGCGGGAGGGGAAATGAGCAGTTCTTC. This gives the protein CASSPRGGRGNEQFF.

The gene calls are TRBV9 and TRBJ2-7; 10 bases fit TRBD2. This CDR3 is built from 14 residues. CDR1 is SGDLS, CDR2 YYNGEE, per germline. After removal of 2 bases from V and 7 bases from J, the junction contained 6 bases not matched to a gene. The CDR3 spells CASSVDGLADEQYF. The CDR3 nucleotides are TGTGCCAGCAGCGTTGACGGACTAGCGGATGAGCAGTACTTC. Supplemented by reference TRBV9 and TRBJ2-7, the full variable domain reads DSGVTQTPKHLITATGQRVTLRCSPRSGDLSVYWYQQSLDQGLQFLIQYYNGEERAKGNILERFSAQQFPDLHSELNLSSLELGDSALYFCASSVDGLADEQYFGPGTRLTVT.

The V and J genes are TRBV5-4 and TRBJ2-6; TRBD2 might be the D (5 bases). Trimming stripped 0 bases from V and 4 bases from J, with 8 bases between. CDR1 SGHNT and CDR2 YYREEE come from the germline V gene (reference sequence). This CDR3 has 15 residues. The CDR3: CASSLGRTGANVLTF. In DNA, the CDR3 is TGTGCCAGCAGCTTGGGGAGGACCGGGGCCAACGTCCTGACTTTC.

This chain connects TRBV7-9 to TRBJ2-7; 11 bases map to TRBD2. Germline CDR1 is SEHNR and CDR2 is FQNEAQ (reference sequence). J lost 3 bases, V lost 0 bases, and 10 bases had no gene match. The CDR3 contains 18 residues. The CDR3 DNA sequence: TGTGCCAGCAGCTTAGCGCGCGGGCTCGGGACTAGCGGCTACGAGCAGTACTTC. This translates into CASSLARGLGTSGYEQYF.

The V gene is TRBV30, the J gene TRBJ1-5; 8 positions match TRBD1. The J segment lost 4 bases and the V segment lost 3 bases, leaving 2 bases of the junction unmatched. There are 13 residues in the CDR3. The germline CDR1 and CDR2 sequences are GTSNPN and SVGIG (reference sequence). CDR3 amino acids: CAWSRGRNQPQHF. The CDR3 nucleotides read TGTGCCTGGAGCAGGGGGCGGAATCAGCCCCAGCATTTT. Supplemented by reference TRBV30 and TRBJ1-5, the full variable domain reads SQTIHQWPATLVQPVGSPLSLECTVEGTSNPNLYWYRQAAGRGLQLLFYSVGIGQISSEVPQNLSASRPQDRQFILSSKKLLLSDSGFYLCAWSRGRNQPQHFGDGTRLSIL.

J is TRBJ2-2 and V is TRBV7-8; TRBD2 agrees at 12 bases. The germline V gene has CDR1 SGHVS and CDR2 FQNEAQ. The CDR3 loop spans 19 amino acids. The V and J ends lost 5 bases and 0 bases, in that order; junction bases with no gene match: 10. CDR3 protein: CASSPKPLAGGSNTGELFF. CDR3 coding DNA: TGTGCCAGCAGCCCTAAACCTCTAGCGGGAGGGTCGAACACCGGGGAGCTGTTTTTT.

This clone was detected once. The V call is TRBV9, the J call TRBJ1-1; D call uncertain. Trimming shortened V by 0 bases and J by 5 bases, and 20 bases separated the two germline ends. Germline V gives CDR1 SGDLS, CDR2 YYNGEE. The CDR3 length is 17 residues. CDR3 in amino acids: CASSVGGGFEPRTEAFF. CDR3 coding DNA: TGTGCCAGCAGCGTAGGTGGAGGGTTCGAACCTAGAACTGAAGCTTTCTTT. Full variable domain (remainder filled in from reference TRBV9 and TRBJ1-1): DSGVTQTPKHLITATGQRVTLRCSPRSGDLSVYWYQQSLDQGLQFLIQYYNGEERAKGNILERFSAQQFPDLHSELNLSSLELGDSALYFCASSVGGGFEPRTEAFFGQGTRLTVV.

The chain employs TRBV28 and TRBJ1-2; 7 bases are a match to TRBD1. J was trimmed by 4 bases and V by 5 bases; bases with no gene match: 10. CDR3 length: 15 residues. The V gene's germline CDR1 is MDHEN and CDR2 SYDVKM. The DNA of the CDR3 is TGTGCCAGCAGTAGAGACAGGGTCGCGGTCTATGGCTACACCTTC. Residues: CASSRDRVAVYGYTF.

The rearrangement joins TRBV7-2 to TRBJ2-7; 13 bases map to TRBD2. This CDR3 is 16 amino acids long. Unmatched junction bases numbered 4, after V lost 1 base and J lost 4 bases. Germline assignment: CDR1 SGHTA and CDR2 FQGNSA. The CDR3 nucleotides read TGTGCCAGCAGCTTAGGGACTAGCGGGAGTGGATACGAGCAGTACTTC. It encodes CASSLGTSGSGYEQYF. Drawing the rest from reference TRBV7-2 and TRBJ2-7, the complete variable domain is GAGVSQSPSNKVTEKGKDVELRCDPISGHTALYWYRQSLGQGLEFLIYFQGNSAPDKSGLPSDRFSAERTGGSVSTLTIQRTQQEDSAVYLCASSLGTSGSGYEQYFGPGTRLTVT.

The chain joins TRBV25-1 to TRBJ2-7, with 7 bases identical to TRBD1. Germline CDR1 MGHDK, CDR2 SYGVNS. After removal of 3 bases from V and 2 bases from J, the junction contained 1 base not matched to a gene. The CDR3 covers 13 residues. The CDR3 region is CASSEQGAYEQYF. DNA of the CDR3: TGTGCCAGCAGTGAGCAGGGGGCCTACGAGCAGTACTTC.

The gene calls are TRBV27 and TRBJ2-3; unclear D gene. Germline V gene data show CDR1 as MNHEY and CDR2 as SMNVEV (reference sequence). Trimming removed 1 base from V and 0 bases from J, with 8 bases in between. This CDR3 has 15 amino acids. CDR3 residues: CASSLFAPSTDTQYF. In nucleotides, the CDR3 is TGTGCCAGCAGTTTATTCGCGCCGAGCACAGATACGCAGTATTTT.

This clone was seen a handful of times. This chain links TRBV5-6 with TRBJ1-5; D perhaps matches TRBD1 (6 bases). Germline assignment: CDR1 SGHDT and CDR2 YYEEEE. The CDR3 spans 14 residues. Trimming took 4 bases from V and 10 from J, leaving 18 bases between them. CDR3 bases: TGTGCCAGCAGCACCGGGGACACCCGGGAACCCCAGCATTTT. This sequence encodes CASSTGDTREPQHF.

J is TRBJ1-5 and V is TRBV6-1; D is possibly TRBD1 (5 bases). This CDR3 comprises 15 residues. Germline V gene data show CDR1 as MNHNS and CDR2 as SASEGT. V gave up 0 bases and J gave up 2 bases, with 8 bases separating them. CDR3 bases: TGTGCCAGCAGTGAAGCGGGGGGTGGCAATCAGCCCCAGCATTTT. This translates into CASSEAGGGNQPQHF.

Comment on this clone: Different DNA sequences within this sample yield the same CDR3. This CDR3 reads CASSLGQGNEKLFF. As DNA, the CDR3 is TGTGCCAGCAGCTTAGGACAGGGGAATGAAAAACTGTTTTTT. V usage is TRBV7-9 and J usage is TRBJ1-4, with 8 bases fitting TRBD1. CDR3 length: 14 amino acids. J was trimmed by 5 bases and V by 1 base; bases with no gene match: 0. Per the germline V gene, CDR1 is SEHNR and CDR2 is FQNEAQ (reference sequence).

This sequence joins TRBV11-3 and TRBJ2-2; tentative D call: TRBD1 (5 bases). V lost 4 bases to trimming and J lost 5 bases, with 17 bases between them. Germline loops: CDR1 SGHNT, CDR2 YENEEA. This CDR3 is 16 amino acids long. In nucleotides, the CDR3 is TGTGCCAGCAGCTCCGCAGGGCAGGGTGGAACCGGGGAGCTGTTTTTT. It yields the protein CASSSAGQGGTGELFF.

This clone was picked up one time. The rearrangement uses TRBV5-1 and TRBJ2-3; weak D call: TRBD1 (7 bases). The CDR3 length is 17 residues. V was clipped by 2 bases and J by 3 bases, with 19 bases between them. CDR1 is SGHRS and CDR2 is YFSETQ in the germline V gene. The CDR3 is CASSFLPGGPRTDTQYF. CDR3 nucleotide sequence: TGCGCCAGCAGCTTCCTCCCAGGGGGGCCGAGAACAGATACGCAGTATTTT. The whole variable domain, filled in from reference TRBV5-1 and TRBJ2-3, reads KAGVTQTPRYLIKTRGQQVTLSCSPISGHRSVSWYQQTPGQGLQFLFEYFSETQRNKGNFPGRFSGRQFSNSRSEMNVSTLELGDSALYLCASSFLPGGPRTDTQYFGPGTRLTVL.

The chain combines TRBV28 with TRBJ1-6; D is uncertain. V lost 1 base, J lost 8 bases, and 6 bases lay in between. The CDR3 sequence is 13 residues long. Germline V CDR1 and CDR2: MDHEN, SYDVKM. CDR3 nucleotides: TGTGCCAGCAGTTTATTCTCGGATTCACCCCTCCACTTT. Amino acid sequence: CASSLFSDSPLHF.

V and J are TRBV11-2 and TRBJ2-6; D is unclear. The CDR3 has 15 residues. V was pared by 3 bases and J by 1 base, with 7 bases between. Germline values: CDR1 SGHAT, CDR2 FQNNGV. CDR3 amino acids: CASSLSESGANVLTF. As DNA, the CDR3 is TGTGCCAGCAGCTTGTCGGAGTCTGGGGCCAACGTCCTGACTTTC.

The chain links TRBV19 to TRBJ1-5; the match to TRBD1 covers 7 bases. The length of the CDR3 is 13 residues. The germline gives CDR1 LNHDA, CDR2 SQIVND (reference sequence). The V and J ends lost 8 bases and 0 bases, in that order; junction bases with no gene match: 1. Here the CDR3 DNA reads TGTGCCAGTCGGGACAGTAGCAATCAGCCCCAGCATTTT. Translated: CASRDSSNQPQHF. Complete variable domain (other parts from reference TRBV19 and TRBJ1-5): DGGITQSPKYLFRKEGQNVTLSCEQNLNHDAMYWYRQDPGQGLRLIYYSQIVNDFQKGDIAEGYSVSREKKESFPLTVTSAQKNPTAFYLCASRDSSNQPQHFGDGTRLSIL.

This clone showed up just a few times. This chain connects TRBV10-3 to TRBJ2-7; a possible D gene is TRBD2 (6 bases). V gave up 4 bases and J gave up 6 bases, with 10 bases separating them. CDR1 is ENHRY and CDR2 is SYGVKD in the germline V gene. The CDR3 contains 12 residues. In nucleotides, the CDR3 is TGTGCCATCAGTGTGGAGGGTGGCGAGCAGTACTTC. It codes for CAISVEGGEQYF.

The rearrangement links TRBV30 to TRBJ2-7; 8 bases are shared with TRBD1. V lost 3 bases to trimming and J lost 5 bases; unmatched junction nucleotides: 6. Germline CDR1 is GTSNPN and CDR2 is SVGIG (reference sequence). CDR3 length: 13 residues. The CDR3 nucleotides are TGTGCCTGGAGGGGGACAGGTGGGCACGAGCAGTACTTC. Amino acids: CAWRGTGGHEQYF.

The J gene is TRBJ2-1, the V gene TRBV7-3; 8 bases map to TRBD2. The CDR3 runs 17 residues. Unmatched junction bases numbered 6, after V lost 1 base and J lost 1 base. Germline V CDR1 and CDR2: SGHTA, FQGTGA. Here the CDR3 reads CASSLSGSGTSYNEQFF. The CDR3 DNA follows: TGTGCCAGCAGCTTAAGCGGTAGCGGGACGTCCTACAATGAGCAGTTCTTC.